This TCR beta chain was observed in a study of blood T cell repertoires in COVID-19. This clone has only one observation. The ends lost 5 bases at V and 7 bases at J; junction bases unmatched: 8. Per the germline V gene, CDR1 is MNHEY and CDR2 is SVGAGI. This CDR3 is built from 15 residues. The table came from immunoSEQ multiplex PCR; TCRdb's copy has only in-frame clones and leaves some out. The sample has roughly 220,000 clones, 80% to 90% seen once; the top ten hold roughly 5.3%. The chain links TRBV6-5 to TRBJ1-2; 12 positions match TRBD1. The sequencing input was peripheral blood. The TCR sequence derives from a woman in her sixties who had recovered from COVID-19. The CDR3, as DNA: TGTGCCAGCAGTCTCCGGGACAGGGGGCGCGGTGGCTACACCTTC. It specifies CASSLRDRGRGGYTF.